This passage covers 20 T cell receptor beta chains from one sample sequenced in a study of T-cell reconstitution after alpha-beta-depleted transplantation in children. Unique molecular identifiers were incorporated into the prepared TCRbeta library. TCRdb re-called the PCR reads through MiXCR, storing one row per CDR3 protein. The sample consists of 250,000 to 300,000 distinct CDR3 sequences, over 9% of them appearing once. The sample here was PBMCs, taken before TCRalphabeta/CD19-depleted stem cell transplant. Source of these receptors: a boy in the first two years of life with acute myeloid leukemia, due to receive a stem cell transplant.

This clonotype has more than one count but fewer than ten. The CDR3 DNA is TGCAGCGTTGGTAGGTTGGACCAAGAGACCCAGTACTTC. As protein: CSVGRLDQETQYF. This chain links TRBV29-1 with TRBJ2-5; D not certain. The CDR3 has 13 residues. The germline V and J ends were trimmed by 4 bases and 0 bases, with 9 bases remaining between them. Germline-derived CDR1 and CDR2 are SQVTM and ANQGSEA.

The J gene is TRBJ2-1, the V gene TRBV5-1; perhaps D is TRBD1 or TRBD2 (6 bases each). The V and J ends lost 2 bases and 10 bases respectively, with 10 bases between them. Germline loops: CDR1 SGHRS, CDR2 YFSETQ. The CDR3 length is 12 residues. The CDR3 coding sequence is TGCGCCAGCAGCTTTCGGAGGGGGGAGCAGTTCTTC. Translated, it gives CASSFRRGEQFF. Full variable domain (rest looked up from reference TRBV5-1 and TRBJ2-1): KAGVTQTPRYLIKTRGQQVTLSCSPISGHRSVSWYQQTPGQGLQFLFEYFSETQRNKGNFPGRFSGRQFSNSRSEMNVSTLELGDSALYLCASSFRRGEQFFGPGTRLTVL.

This clonotype was observed at least ten times. The rearrangement links TRBV2 to TRBJ1-2; perhaps TRBD1 as D (6 bases). The germline V and J ends were trimmed by 5 bases and 5 bases, with 18 bases remaining between them. Germline V gene lookup returns CDR1 SNHLY and CDR2 FYNNEI. This CDR3 is built from 15 residues. CDR3 sequence: CASSSTGKGPYGYTF. In nucleotides, the CDR3 is TGTGCCAGCAGTTCCACAGGGAAGGGTCCTTATGGCTACACCTTC. The whole variable domain, filled in from reference TRBV2 and TRBJ1-2, reads EPEVTQTPSHQVTQMGQEVILRCVPISNHLYFYWYRQILGQKVEFLVSFYNNEISEKSEIFDDQFSVERPDGSNFTLKIRSTKLEDSAMYFCASSSTGKGPYGYTFGSGTRLTVV.

A few counts support this clonotype. The chain has TRBV24-1 and TRBJ1-2; D remains ambiguous. CDR3 length: 14 residues. V lost 3 bases, J lost 8 bases, and 15 bases lay in between. Germline lookup yields CDR1 KGHDR and CDR2 SFDVKD. The CDR3, as DNA: TGTGCCACCAGTGATGGGGATTACCTCGGGGGCTACACCTTC. This codes for CATSDGDYLGGYTF.

This clonotype was picked up many times. The chain has TRBV7-9 and TRBJ1-1; TRBD1 aligns across 9 bases. CDR3 length: 15 amino acids. The germline V gene encodes CDR1 SEHNR and CDR2 FQNEAQ (reference sequence). With 3 bases clipped from V and 2 bases from J, the junction kept 4 bases outside the gene matches. The CDR3 region is CASSFRQGVNTEAFF. CDR3 bases: TGTGCCAGCAGCTTCCGACAGGGGGTTAACACTGAAGCTTTCTTT.

The rearrangement uses TRBV28 and TRBJ2-3; possible D gene TRBD2, 5 bases. V lost 5 bases and J lost 0, with 15 bases in between. CDR3 length: 16 amino acids. Germline V lookup: CDR1 MDHEN, CDR2 SYDVKM. Here the CDR3 DNA reads TGTGCCAGCAGTGCTGCGGGCTTGTTTAGCACAGATACGCAGTATTTT. Protein: CASSAAGLFSTDTQYF.

This clonotype was seen repeatedly, ten times or more. The V gene is TRBV12-3 or TRBV12-4, the J gene TRBJ2-7; 8 bases line up with TRBD1. V lost 5 bases to trimming and J lost 5 bases; unmatched junction nucleotides: 8. The CDR3 contains 14 residues. The DNA for the CDR3 is TGTGCCAGCAGTCCCGGGACAGGCCTGGACGAGCAGTACTTC. Translating gives CASSPGTGLDEQYF.

Ten or more counts support this clonotype. The chain employs TRBV5-1 and TRBJ2-7; 7 nucleotides match TRBD2. CDR1 and CDR2 from the germline V gene are SGHRS and YFSETQ. CDR3 length: 18 residues. V shed 3 bases and J 2 bases; nucleotides not matched to a gene: 17. CDR3 in amino acids: CASSSGRGDHGSPYEQYF. CDR3 sequence (DNA): TGCGCCAGCAGCTCTGGGAGGGGCGATCACGGGAGCCCCTACGAGCAGTACTTC.

This clonotype was detected ten times or more. This rearrangement joins TRBV7-2 to TRBJ2-3, with TRBD1 matching over 9 bases. Germline V CDR1 and CDR2: SGHTA, FQGNSA. V trimming: 7 bases; J trimming: 2 bases; junction bases outside the gene matches: 13. The CDR3 length is 17 residues. CDR3 loop: CASTPGGGQGITDTQYF. The CDR3, as DNA: TGTGCCAGCACTCCAGGGGGAGGACAGGGGATCACAGATACGCAGTATTTT.

This clonotype was picked up many times. The chain is built from TRBV5-1 and TRBJ1-5; 7 bases fit TRBD1. The germline V gene has CDR1 SGHRS and CDR2 YFSETQ. This CDR3 is 15 amino acids long. The V segment lost 4 bases and the J segment 7 bases; nucleotides outside the gene matches: 11. CDR3 protein: CASSVTGAPRQPQHF. DNA for the CDR3: TGCGCCAGCAGCGTAACAGGGGCCCCGAGACAGCCCCAGCATTTT.

A few counts support this clonotype. V gene TRBV6-5 combines with J gene TRBJ2-3; TRBD2 is a possible D gene (5 bases). V lost 2 bases and J lost 5, with 14 bases in between. This CDR3 has 15 amino acids. Germline V gene lookup returns CDR1 MNHEY and CDR2 SVGAGI. The CDR3: CASSYRKGARDTQYF. CDR3 sequence (DNA): TGTGCCAGCAGTTACCGTAAGGGAGCGAGAGATACGCAGTATTTT.

In its sample, this clonotype was seen many times. The CDR3 region is CASSQAGAGVPYEQYF. The CDR3 coding sequence is TGTGCCAGCAGCCAAGCCGGAGCGGGAGTTCCCTACGAGCAGTACTTC. The chain is built from TRBV4-2 and TRBJ2-7; the match to TRBD2 covers 8 bases. The CDR3 contains 16 residues. Looked up from germline, CDR1 is LGHNA and CDR2 is YNFKEQ. Trimming took 1 base from V and 2 from J; bases not matched to a gene: 7.

The genes are TRBV12-3 or TRBV12-4 and TRBJ2-1, with TRBD1 identical over 7 bases. With V trimmed by 2 bases and J by 3 bases, 7 bases remained unmatched. The CDR3 contains 16 residues. The CDR3, as DNA: TGTGCCAGCAGTTTACCCTCGGGACAGAACTACAATGAGCAGTTCTTC. The encoded protein is CASSLPSGQNYNEQFF.

This clonotype was seen ten or more times. The rearrangement uses TRBV12-3 or TRBV12-4 and TRBJ1-1; D is undetermined. The CDR3 consists of 11 residues. The ends were cut back, 4 bases at V and 8 bases at J, with 8 bases in the middle. This CDR3 is CASSSWVEAFF. The CDR3 nucleotides read TGTGCCAGCAGTTCTTGGGTAGAAGCTTTCTTT.

This clonotype showed up many times. The CDR3 nucleotides are TGTGCCAGCACCCTAGTCACTGAAGCTTTCTTT. Amino acid sequence: CASTLVTEAFF. The rearrangement joins TRBV28 to TRBJ1-1, with D uncertain. Looked up from germline, CDR1 is MDHEN and CDR2 is SYDVKM. This CDR3 contains 11 residues. V lost 7 bases and J lost 4, with 7 bases in between. Variable domain in full (rest from reference TRBV28 and TRBJ1-1): DVKVTQSSRYLVKRTGEKVFLECVQDMDHENMFWYRQDPGLGLRLIYFSYDVKMKEKGDIPEGYSVSREKKERFSLILESASTNQTSMYLCASTLVTEAFFGQGTRLTVV.

Of note for this clonotype: A junction boundary mismatches the germline segment, possibly from a read error. The chain combines TRBV3-1 with TRBJ2-1; a possible D gene is TRBD2 (6 bases). The germline V gene has CDR1 LGHDT and CDR2 YNNKEL (reference sequence). The CDR3 spans 17 residues. CDR3 in amino acids: CATSQGRAGTADNEQFF. DNA for the CDR3: TGTGCCACCAGCCAAGGGCGCGCGGGGACGGCCGACAATGAGCAGTTCTTC.

This clonotype occurred a few times. The rearrangement uses TRBV7-9 and TRBJ1-2, with a weak D call TRBD1 (6 bases). The CDR3 consists of 13 residues. V lost 5 bases and J lost 8, with 15 bases in between. Germline V lookup: CDR1 SEHNR, CDR2 FQNEAQ (reference sequence). The CDR3 sequence: CASSQGQLFGYTF. The CDR3 nucleotides read TGTGCCAGCAGCCAGGGACAACTGTTCGGCTACACCTTC.

The V call is TRBV11-2, the J call TRBJ1-6, with D perhaps TRBD1 (6 bases). Per germline, CDR1 SGHAT and CDR2 FQNNGV. The CDR3 runs 18 residues. V dropped 6 bases and J dropped 0 bases, with 18 bases sitting between them. CDR3 sequence reads: CASRSRTVGGSYNSPLHF. The CDR3 DNA sequence: TGTGCCAGCAGGTCAAGGACAGTCGGCGGCTCCTATAATTCACCCCTCCACTTT.

Concerning this clonotype itself: A much larger clone lies one base from this, so it may be a read error. The rearrangement joins TRBV12-3 or TRBV12-4 to TRBJ2-3; 9 bases map to TRBD2. The CDR3 contains 16 residues. As DNA, the CDR3 is TGTGCCAGCAGGTTAGCGGGGGCCTATAACGCAGATACGCAGTATTTT. Protein sequence: CASRLAGAYNADTQYF.

This clonotype has ten or more counts. The genes are TRBV25-1 and TRBJ2-7; TRBD1 or TRBD2 may be the D gene (6 bases each). Germline CDR1 and CDR2: MGHDK and SYGVNS. This CDR3 region has 15 residues. Trimming took 1 base from V and 6 from J, leaving 16 bases between them. The CDR3 sequence is CASSEWDFQGSEQYF. In DNA form, the CDR3 reads TGTGCCAGCAGTGAATGGGACTTCCAGGGGTCCGAGCAGTACTTC.